This T cell receptor (beta chain) was identified during a study of PD-1 blockade in classical Hodgkin lymphoma. Study outcomes and limitations: Newly diagnosed patients and complete responders had comparable diversity at baseline. By C4D1, CD4+ diversity increased significantly, especially in complete responders. The repertoire differences lack a defined cause, possibly disease activity or prior therapy. A reduction in baseline TCR diversity was reportedly seen in newly diagnosed patients relative to healthy donors.

TCRdb's copy holds only in-frame clones and misses some; the assay was immunoSEQ multiplex PCR. This table holds about 40,000 clones, about nine tenths found once. Comments on this clone: Its antigen is unknown.

There are 13 residues in the CDR3. V lost 4 bases and J 1 base, leaving 9 bases between the germline ends. Germline V gene lookup returns CDR1 SGHKS and CDR2 YYEKEE (reference sequence). Every patient relapsed after autologous stem cell transplantation, and brentuximab vedotin exposure varied. The sample in question was peripheral blood mononuclear cells (PBMCs), obtained at baseline. The chain couples TRBV5-5 to TRBJ2-7, with D unclear. The receptor was isolated from a human donor with classical Hodgkin lymphoma. CDR3: CASSAYLSYEQYF. CDR3 DNA sequence: TGTGCCAGCAGCGCGTACCTTTCCTACGAGCAGTACTTC.